This T cell receptor beta chain was identified in a study of T cell responses to AZD1222 COVID-19 vaccine. General study findings and limits: Repertoire sampling occurred only after the peak T cell response. An increase in Spike-specific TCR breadth and depth was observed after two AZD1222 doses. Clonal diversity was possibly underestimated; the donors were predominantly white British and more often female.

Concerning this clone: Antigen specificity is unknown.

The repertoire was sequenced with immunoSEQ multiplex PCR; TCRdb's copy has only in-frame clones and lacks some. The profile covers roughly 150,000 clones, with approximately 90% appearing a single time and around 1.2% taken by the ten largest. Investigators merged groups given second doses at roughly 4 or roughly 12 weeks. The CDR3 extends over 13 amino acids. Per germline, CDR1 SQVTM and CDR2 ANQGSEA. J gave up 2 bases and V 7 bases, and 4 bases lay outside the gene matches. This sample comprised peripheral blood, obtained 28 days after the second AZD1222 dose. This clonotype was sampled from an adult who received the AZD1222 COVID-19 vaccine. The rearrangement links TRBV29-1 to TRBJ1-3, with TRBD1 matching 8 bases. CDR3 sequence reads: CSAKDRAGNTIYF. CDR3 nucleotides: TGCAGCGCGAAGGACAGGGCTGGAAACACCATATATTTT.